These 23 T cell receptor beta chains share one sample of origin, sequenced in a study of T cell responses to AZD1222 COVID-19 vaccine. Data came from immunoSEQ multiplex PCR; TCRdb stores just in-frame clones and leaves some out. The sample includes approximately 190,000 clones, roughly 92% of them seen just once. Specimen: peripheral blood, collected 28 days after the second AZD1222 dose. The origin of the receptors is an adult who received the AZD1222 COVID-19 vaccine.

To note about this clone: Other DNA sequences in the same sample also yield this CDR3. V gene TRBV5-1 combines with J gene TRBJ1-1, with D possibly TRBD1 on 6 matching bases. Germline V CDR1 and CDR2: SGHRS, YFSETQ. This CDR3 is 14 amino acids long. V lost 1 base, J lost 0 bases, and 7 bases lay in between. This chain's CDR3 is CASSLTGMNTEAFF. The CDR3 nucleotides are TGCGCCAGCAGCTTGACAGGGATGAACACTGAAGCTTTCTTT.

This clone came up a few times. The genes are TRBV10-3 and TRBJ1-4; 8 bases are shared with TRBD1. This CDR3 region has 16 residues. Germline assignment: CDR1 ENHRY and CDR2 SYGVKD. V shed 2 bases and J 4 bases; nucleotides not matched to a gene: 6. In nucleotides, the CDR3 is TGTGCCATCAGTGAGCCTCAGGGGGCGGGTAATGAAAAACTGTTTTTT. Its translation: CAISEPQGAGNEKLFF.

The genes are TRBV19 and TRBJ1-5; D uncertain. CDR3 length: 15 amino acids. The V end lost 2 bases, the J end lost 2 bases, and 10 bases lay between the germline ends. The germline gives CDR1 LNHDA, CDR2 SQIVND (reference sequence). The CDR3 reads CASSILRGGNQPQHF. CDR3 DNA sequence: TGTGCCAGTAGTATACTACGGGGTGGCAATCAGCCCCAGCATTTT. Looking up the rest from reference TRBV19 and TRBJ1-5 gives the full variable domain: DGGITQSPKYLFRKEGQNVTLSCEQNLNHDAMYWYRQDPGQGLRLIYYSQIVNDFQKGDIAEGYSVSREKKESFPLTVTSAQKNPTAFYLCASSILRGGNQPQHFGDGTRLSIL.

The chain carries TRBV10-2 and TRBJ2-7, with unresolved D. The germline CDR1 and CDR2 sequences are WSHSY and SAAADI. Trimming pared 7 bases from V and 5 bases from J, leaving 18 bases between. This CDR3 spans 14 amino acids. The chain's CDR3 is CASKASGLKDEQYF. The DNA of the CDR3 is TGCGCCAGCAAAGCGTCAGGTCTTAAGGACGAGCAGTACTTC.

This chain links TRBV6-5 with TRBJ1-5; the D is unclear. Per germline, CDR1 MNHEY and CDR2 SVGAGI. The CDR3 totals 12 residues. The ends were cut back, 7 bases at V and 7 bases at J, with 11 bases in the middle. CDR3 amino acids: CASTASRQPQHF. The CDR3 coding sequence is TGTGCCAGCACGGCCTCTAGGCAGCCCCAGCATTTT.

This clone came up once. The chain couples TRBV19 to TRBJ2-7; D is possibly TRBD1 (5 bases). V shed 4 bases and J shed 2 bases, with 15 bases lying between them. CDR3 length: 15 residues. Germline loops: CDR1 LNHDA, CDR2 SQIVND (reference sequence). CDR3 nucleotide sequence: TGTGCCAGTAGTACCACTGTGACAGCCGCCTACGAGCAGTACTTC. It specifies CASSTTVTAAYEQYF.

The rearrangement joins TRBV5-4 to TRBJ1-2; TRBD1 aligns across 7 bases. The CDR3 extends over 15 amino acids. V trimming: 6 bases; J trimming: 3 bases; junction bases outside the gene matches: 11. Germline V gives CDR1 SGHNT, CDR2 YYREEE (reference sequence). The CDR3 is CASTKFDREHYGYTF. Here the CDR3 DNA reads TGTGCCAGCACCAAATTTGACAGGGAACACTATGGCTACACCTTC.

This clone has just one count. The chain is built from TRBV4-1 and TRBJ2-7; D is uncertain. The CDR3 covers 11 residues. Germline V lookup: CDR1 MGHRA, CDR2 YSYEKL. Trimming left V 1 base short and J 6 bases short, with 4 bases between. In DNA form, the CDR3 reads TGCGCCAGCAGCCAAGGACCCGAGCAGTACTTC. It translates to CASSQGPEQYF.

The chain joins TRBV10-3 to TRBJ2-5; D gene ambiguous. The ends were cut back, 4 bases at V and 1 base at J, with 13 bases in the middle. The germline CDR1 and CDR2 sequences are ENHRY and SYGVKD. The CDR3 is 15 amino acids. CDR3 sequence: CAISVRRVSQETQYF. CDR3 sequence (DNA): TGTGCCATCAGTGTCCGTCGGGTATCCCAAGAGACCCAGTACTTC.

V gene TRBV7-7 combines with J gene TRBJ1-2; D is unresolved. V dropped 1 base and J dropped 8 bases, with 20 bases sitting between them. Germline CDR1 SSHAT, CDR2 FNYEAQ (reference sequence). CDR3 length: 16 residues. The CDR3 loop reads CASSLGGRPLSGGYTF. DNA for the CDR3: TGTGCCAGCAGCTTAGGAGGAAGACCGTTGTCGGGAGGCTACACCTTC.

The gene calls are TRBV2 and TRBJ1-5, with D possibly TRBD1 on 6 matching bases. Germline lookup yields CDR1 SNHLY and CDR2 FYNNEI. Trimming cost V 4 bases and J 7 bases, with 17 bases left between them. The CDR3 sequence is 15 residues long. The CDR3 DNA reads as TGTGCCAGCAGTGTCACAGGGAATCCGGCCCAGCCCCAGCATTTT. Translated: CASSVTGNPAQPQHF.

J is TRBJ1-3 and V is TRBV6-5; weak D call: TRBD1 (5 bases). Germline V CDR1 and CDR2: MNHEY, SVGAGI. This CDR3 spans 12 amino acids. V was pared by 8 bases and J by 2 bases, with 7 bases between. The CDR3 region is CASVGPGNTIYF. DNA of the CDR3: TGTGCCAGCGTGGGACCTGGAAACACCATATATTTT.

The rearrangement joins TRBV3-1 (or the pseudogene TRBV3-2) to TRBJ2-7; TRBD1 matches at 7 bases. Losses at the gene ends were 3 bases for V and 2 bases for J; bases not matched to a gene: 7. Germline CDR1 is LGHDT and CDR2 is YNNKEL (reference sequence). This CDR3 comprises 15 residues. The DNA for the CDR3 is TGTGCCAGCAGCCATGACCGGGACAGACCCTACGAGCAGTACTTC. Protein sequence: CASSHDRDRPYEQYF.

The rearrangement joins TRBV5-1 to TRBJ1-1; D possibly corresponds to TRBD1 (5 bases). Germline V lookup: CDR1 SGHRS, CDR2 YFSETQ. Trimming took off 4 bases at V and 5 bases at J, with 18 bases between the two ends. This CDR3 contains 15 residues. The CDR3 region is CASSKSGEGLTEAFF. Written as DNA, the CDR3 is TGCGCCAGCAGCAAATCTGGGGAGGGGTTAACTGAAGCTTTCTTT.

CDR3 region: CASSPPQGRGREETQYF. CDR3 sequence (DNA): TGTGCCAGCAGCCCTCCTCAGGGCAGGGGGAGAGAAGAGACCCAGTACTTC. The chain carries TRBV7-9 and TRBJ2-5; 7 bases are a match to TRBD1. The germline CDR1 and CDR2 sequences are SEHNR and FQNEAQ (reference sequence). Germline trimming cut 5 bases from V and 3 bases from J; bases unmatched to any gene: 15. The CDR3 is made up of 17 amino acids.

J is TRBJ1-1 and V is TRBV7-9, with D hard to call. Germline V lookup: CDR1 SEHNR, CDR2 FQNEAQ (reference sequence). This CDR3 has 12 residues. Trimming left V 1 base short and J 8 bases short, with 8 bases between. This CDR3 is CASSLVDREAFF. The CDR3 nucleotides read TGTGCCAGCAGCTTAGTAGACCGCGAAGCTTTCTTT.

The genes are TRBV7-9 and TRBJ1-4; D is uncertain. CDR1 SEHNR and CDR2 FQNEAQ come from the germline V gene (reference sequence). The V end lost 5 bases, the J end lost 3 bases, and 13 bases lay between the germline ends. CDR3 length: 15 amino acids. The CDR3 is CASSIKSGSNEKLFF. The CDR3 DNA reads as TGTGCCAGCAGCATAAAATCTGGATCTAATGAAAAACTGTTTTTT.

J is TRBJ1-5 and V is TRBV18; D not resolved. Germline lookup yields CDR1 KGHSH and CDR2 LQKENI. Between the trimmed V and J ends, which lost 3 bases and 4 bases, there was a span of 7 bases. The CDR3 loop spans 13 amino acids. CDR3 sequence: CASSPDWNQPQHF. The CDR3 region has the DNA TGTGCCAGCTCACCCGACTGGAATCAGCCCCAGCATTTT.

The chain recombines TRBV11-2 with TRBJ2-7; D not resolved. CDR1 and CDR2 (germline): SGHAT, FQNNGV. CDR3 length equals 15 residues. V was pared by 5 bases and J by 6 bases, with 20 bases between. CDR3 sequence reads: CASSVGTYYGIEQYF. The CDR3 DNA sequence: TGTGCCAGCAGCGTGGGCACCTATTACGGTATCGAGCAGTACTTC.

V is TRBV7-9 and J is TRBJ2-1; weak D call: TRBD1 (6 bases). This CDR3 region has 14 residues. The V gene's germline CDR1 is SEHNR and CDR2 FQNEAQ (reference sequence). V lost 2 bases, J lost 3 bases, and 8 bases lay in between. The CDR3 region is CASSLSQGYNEQFF. In nucleotides, the CDR3 is TGTGCCAGCAGCTTATCACAGGGCTACAATGAGCAGTTCTTC.

Only one count was recorded for this clone. The chain joins TRBV7-9 to TRBJ2-2; 8 bases are a match to TRBD2. Germline CDR1 reads SEHNR; CDR2 reads FQNEAQ (reference sequence). This CDR3 spans 15 amino acids. Germline trimming cut 1 base from V and 5 bases from J; bases unmatched to any gene: 3. The CDR3 nucleotides are TGTGCCAGCAGCTTAGGACTAGCGCCTACCGGGGAGCTGTTTTTT. Encoded protein: CASSLGLAPTGELFF.

DNA of the CDR3: TGTGCCAGCAGCCAAGCAGACAGAAACTATGGCTACACCTTC. Amino acid sequence: CASSQADRNYGYTF. V gene TRBV3-1 (or the pseudogene TRBV3-2) combines with J gene TRBJ1-2; possible D gene TRBD1, 5 bases. This CDR3 contains 14 residues. Germline V gene data show CDR1 as LGHDT and CDR2 as YNNKEL (reference sequence). Trimming shortened V by 1 base and J by 2 bases, and 8 bases separated the two germline ends.

The chain uses TRBV9 and TRBJ1-1; D remains unclear. Germline CDR1 is SGDLS and CDR2 is YYNGEE. This CDR3 has 13 amino acids. V lost 2 bases and J lost 3, with 8 bases in between. The CDR3 loop reads CASSVNMYTEAFF. The CDR3 coding sequence is TGTGCCAGCAGCGTTAATATGTACACTGAAGCTTTCTTT.